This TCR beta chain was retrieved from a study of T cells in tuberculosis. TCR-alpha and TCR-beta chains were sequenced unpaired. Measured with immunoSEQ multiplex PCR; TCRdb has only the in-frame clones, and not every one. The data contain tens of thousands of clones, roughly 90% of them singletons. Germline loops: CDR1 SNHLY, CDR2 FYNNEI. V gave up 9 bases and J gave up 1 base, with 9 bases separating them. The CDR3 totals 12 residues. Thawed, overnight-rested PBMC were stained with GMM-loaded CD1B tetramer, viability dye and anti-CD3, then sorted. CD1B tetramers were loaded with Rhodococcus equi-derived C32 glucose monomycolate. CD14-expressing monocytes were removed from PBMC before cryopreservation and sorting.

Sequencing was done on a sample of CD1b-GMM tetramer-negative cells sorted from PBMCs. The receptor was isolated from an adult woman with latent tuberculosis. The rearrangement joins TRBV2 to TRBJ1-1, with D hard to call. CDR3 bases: TGTGCCAGAAGGAGAGAGAACACTGAAGCTTTCTTT. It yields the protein CARRRENTEAFF.